This T cell receptor (beta chain) was sequenced in a study of Graves' ophthalmopathy and Graves' hyperthyroidism. There are many counts of this clonotype. For repertoire sequencing, the TCR beta CDR3 regions were amplified from RNA transcripts. HTBI primers were used in a first-round RT-PCR, which preceded a second-round multiplex PCR. From the multiplex PCR reads, TCRdb called clonotypes with MiXCR, one entry per CDR3 protein. The sample consists of roughly 600,000 distinct CDR3 sequences, just under 40% of them appearing once. Trimming shortened V by 11 bases and J by 7 bases, and 14 bases separated the two germline ends. The CDR3 is 11 residues long. Germline V gene lookup returns CDR1 ENHRY and CDR2 SYGVKD.

Sequencing used peripheral blood or thyroid tissue (not recorded which). The sequence was collected from an adult man with Graves' hyperthyroidism. The V call is TRBV10-3, the J call TRBJ1-2, with D perhaps matching TRBD1 (6 bases). CDR3 coding DNA: TGTGCCGTCGACACAGGGTTTGGCTACACCTTC. This codes for CAVDTGFGYTF.